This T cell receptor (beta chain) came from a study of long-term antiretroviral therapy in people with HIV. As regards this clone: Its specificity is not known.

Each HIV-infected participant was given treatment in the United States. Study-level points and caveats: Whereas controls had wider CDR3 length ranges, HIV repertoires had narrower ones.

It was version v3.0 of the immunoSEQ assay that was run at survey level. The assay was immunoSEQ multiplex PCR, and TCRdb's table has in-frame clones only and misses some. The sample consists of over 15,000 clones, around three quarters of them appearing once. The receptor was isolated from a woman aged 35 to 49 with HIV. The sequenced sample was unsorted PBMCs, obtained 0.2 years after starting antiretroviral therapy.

CDR3 residues: CASSVSGLAGGLETQYF. CDR3 bases: TGTGCCAGCAGCGTCTCGGGACTAGCGGGGGGCTTAGAGACCCAGTACTTC. The rearrangement links TRBV9 to TRBJ2-5, with 15 bases fitting TRBD2. This CDR3 contains 17 residues. The V gene's germline CDR1 is SGDLS and CDR2 YYNGEE. The V gene end was trimmed by 2 bases and the J gene end by 4 bases; junction bases not matched to a gene: 6.